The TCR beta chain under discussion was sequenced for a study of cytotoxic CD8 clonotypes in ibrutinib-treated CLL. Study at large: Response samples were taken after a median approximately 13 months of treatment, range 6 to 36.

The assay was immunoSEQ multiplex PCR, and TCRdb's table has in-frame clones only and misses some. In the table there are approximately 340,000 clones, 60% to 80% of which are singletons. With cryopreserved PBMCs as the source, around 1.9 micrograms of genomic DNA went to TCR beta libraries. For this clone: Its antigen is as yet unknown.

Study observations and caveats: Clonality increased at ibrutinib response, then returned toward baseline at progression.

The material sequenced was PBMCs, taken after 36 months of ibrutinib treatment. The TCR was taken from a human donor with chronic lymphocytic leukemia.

The CDR3 sequence is CASSTGGRGKVPQHF. The CDR3 DNA reads TGTGCCAGTAGTACCGGGGGAAGGGGGAAGGTGCCCCAGCATTTT. This chain uses TRBV19 with TRBJ1-5; tentative D call: TRBD1 (6 bases). V lost 4 bases and J lost 9, with 19 bases in between. The V gene's germline CDR1 is LNHDA and CDR2 SQIVND (reference sequence). The CDR3 is 15 amino acids.